The rows below give T cell receptor beta chains drawn from one sample of a study of T cells in localized non-small cell lung cancer. Assay: immunoSEQ multiplex PCR; the TCRdb copy retains only in-frame clones and omits some. The sample has more than 45,000 clones, 86% seen once. Material: peripheral blood, obtained before any cancer treatment. These receptors were obtained from a male donor at least 60 years old with stage III squamous cell lung carcinoma. CDR3s include the opening cysteine and the closing phenylalanine or tryptophan. A D gene is named only where the DNA matches it firmly. A row's size may be missing; if present it is once, few, many or a size class.

>TRBJ2-4|.|TRBV5-8|.
TGTGCCAGCAGATGGCCGGGGCTTATAAACATTCAGTACTTC
CASRWPGLINIQYF
>TRBJ2-3|.|TRBV6-5|once
TGTGCCAGCAGGAGTAGCGGCTCCCACGATACGCAGTATTTT
CASRSSGSHDTQYF
>TRBJ2-6|.|TRBV2|.
TGTGCCAGCAGTGACAGGTGGGGCGTCCTGACTTTC
CASSDRWGVLTF
>TRBJ1-4|.|TRBV5-1|.
TGCGCCAGCAGCCCGACAGTAGCCCCCAATGAAAAACTGTTTTTT
CASSPTVAPNEKLFF
>TRBJ2-3|.|TRBV13|few
TGTGCCAGCAGCTCCACCAATACGCAGTATTTT
CASSSTNTQYF
>TRBJ1-2|.|TRBV7-2|once
TGTGCCAGCAGCTTAGAACGTACAGGGTTCCGGGGCTACACCTTC
CASSLERTGFRGYTF
>TRBJ2-5|TRBD2|TRBV11-3|once
TGTGCCAGCAGCTTAGGGAGGGCTGCGGGGGGAGAGACCCAGTACTTC
CASSLGRAAGGETQYF
>TRBJ1-2|.|TRBV5-8|once
TGTGCCAGCCTCGGGGGGCAGACCTACGACTATGGCTACACCTTC
CASLGGQTYDYGYTF
>TRBJ1-4|.|TRBV30|.
TGTGCCTGGAGTGTACAGAACGAAAAACTGTTTTTT
CAWSVQNEKLFF
>TRBJ2-1|TRBD2|TRBV10-3|.
TGTGCCATCAGTGGGACTAGCGGGAGTTCGAATGAGCAGTTCTTC
CAISGTSGSSNEQFF